The 14 T cell receptor beta chains below were found in one sample sequenced in a study of T cells in Graves' hyperthyroidism and ophthalmopathy. Researchers took RNA transcripts and amplified the TCR beta CDR3 regions from them. A first-round RT-PCR of the TCR CDR3 used the HTBI primer set. TCRdb recomputed calls from the multiplex PCR reads with MiXCR, one row per CDR3 protein. The data hold some 350,000 distinct CDR3 sequences, with approximately 13% observed a single time. The sequencing sample was made of blood. These receptors came from a woman between 40 and 55 years old with Graves' ophthalmopathy.

This clonotype was recorded many times. The genes are TRBV6-1 and TRBJ2-7; D remains unclear. Germline assignment: CDR1 MNHNS and CDR2 SASEGT. This CDR3 region has 13 residues. V lost 7 bases to trimming and J lost 2 bases, with 12 bases between them. The CDR3, as DNA: TGTGCCAGCACGGCGAAATATACCTACGAGCAGTACTTC. Translating gives CASTAKYTYEQYF.

This clonotype occurred once. V gene TRBV5-1 combines with J gene TRBJ2-5; tentative D call: TRBD2 (5 bases). The CDR3 is 14 amino acids. Germline-derived CDR1 and CDR2 are SGHRS and YFSETQ. The V end lost 3 bases, the J end lost 0 bases, and 9 bases lay between the germline ends. DNA for the CDR3: TGCGCCAGCAGCTCGACCGGGAACCAAGAGACCCAGTACTTC. Translated: CASSSTGNQETQYF.

This clonotype was counted ten times or more. This chain joins TRBV2 and TRBJ2-6, with D unresolved. The germline V and J ends were trimmed by 7 bases and 0 bases, with 4 bases remaining between them. The CDR3 consists of 13 residues. The V gene's germline CDR1 is SNHLY and CDR2 FYNNEI. The CDR3 reads CASTPSGANVLTF. CDR3 sequence (DNA): TGTGCCAGCACGCCCTCTGGGGCCAACGTCCTGACTTTC.

The gene calls are TRBV5-6 and TRBJ2-7; D gene ambiguous. This CDR3 spans 13 amino acids. Germline loops: CDR1 SGHDT, CDR2 YYEEEE. Between the trimmed V and J ends, which lost 0 bases and 1 base, there was a span of 5 bases. The CDR3 reads CASSLAISYEQYF. In nucleotides, the CDR3 is TGTGCCAGCAGCTTGGCCATTTCCTACGAGCAGTACTTC.

This clonotype was counted between two and nine times. The chain links TRBV20-1 to TRBJ1-5, with a possible D match to TRBD1 (6 bases). The CDR3 has 13 residues. V was pared by 5 bases and J by 4 bases, with 12 bases between. Germline V gene lookup returns CDR1 DFQATT and CDR2 SNEGSKA (reference sequence). For the CDR3, the DNA is TGCAGTGCTCAGGACAGAAAGAATCAGCCCCAGCATTTT. This sequence encodes CSAQDRKNQPQHF.

This clonotype has more than one count but fewer than ten. Possible read error: a much larger clone is one base away. The V gene is TRBV28, the J gene TRBJ2-5, with TRBD1 matching over 10 bases. V trimming: 8 bases; J trimming: 7 bases; junction bases outside the gene matches: 13. The CDR3 runs to 15 residues. The germline V gene has CDR1 MDHEN and CDR2 SYDVKM. The chain's CDR3 is CASVTGGAKKGTQYF. CDR3 bases: TGTGCCAGCGTGACAGGGGGCGCGAAAAAGGGGACCCAGTACTTC.

This clonotype was recorded a few times. This chain connects TRBV10-3 to TRBJ1-1, with D uncertain. The length of the CDR3 is 13 residues. CDR1 is ENHRY and CDR2 is SYGVKD in the germline V gene. The germline V and J ends were trimmed by 9 bases and 3 bases, with 14 bases remaining between them. The CDR3 protein is CAMRSERYTEAFF. The DNA of the CDR3 is TGTGCCATGAGGAGTGAGAGGTACACTGAAGCTTTCTTT.

Ten or more counts support this clonotype. This sequence joins TRBV20-1 and TRBJ1-1; D is uncertain. The CDR3 covers 15 residues. The germline V and J ends were trimmed by 4 bases and 4 bases, with 19 bases remaining between them. The germline V gene has CDR1 DFQATT and CDR2 SNEGSKA (reference sequence). The CDR3 is CSATWRHTASTEAFF. The CDR3 DNA sequence: TGCAGTGCTACTTGGAGGCACACGGCGAGCACTGAAGCTTTCTTT.

This clonotype was recorded at least ten times. V is TRBV6-1 and J is TRBJ2-1, with a tentative D call TRBD2 (5 bases). Germline CDR1 and CDR2: MNHNS and SASEGT. Trimming removed 5 bases at V and 9 bases at J, with 14 bases between. The length of the CDR3 is 13 residues. The CDR3: CASSTGRRTEQFF. DNA of the CDR3: TGTGCCAGCAGTACCGGCAGGAGGACTGAGCAGTTCTTC.

This clonotype occurred many times. The rearrangement links TRBV7-8 to TRBJ1-5, with D possibly matching TRBD1 (5 bases). V lost 0 bases to trimming and J lost 6 bases, with 15 bases between them. Per the germline V gene, CDR1 is SGHVS and CDR2 is FQNEAQ. This CDR3 has 16 amino acids. CDR3 amino acids: CASSLAGHIFGQPQHF. The CDR3 nucleotides read TGTGCCAGCAGCTTAGCTGGACACATTTTCGGTCAGCCCCAGCATTTT.

With regard to this clonotype: This sequence may be a read error, since a much larger clone differs from it by one base. This chain links TRBV6-1 with TRBJ2-2; 7 bases are shared with TRBD1. The CDR3 is 14 residues long. Germline V CDR1 and CDR2: MNHNS, SASEGT. The DNA of the CDR3 is TGTGCCACCGCCGGGACAGCGAACATCGGGGAGCTGTTTTTT. This sequence encodes CATAGTANIGELFF.

About this clonotype: A much larger clone sits a single nucleotide away, making a read error possible. This rearrangement joins TRBV12-3 or TRBV12-4 to TRBJ2-7, with 8 nucleotides matching TRBD1. This CDR3 spans 11 amino acids. CDR3 nucleotide sequence: TGTGCCAGCAGGCAGGGACAGGAGCAGCACTTC. This codes for CASRQGQEQHF.

The V gene is TRBV30, the J gene TRBJ2-2; no definite D call. Germline V gene sequence: CDR1 GTSNPN, CDR2 SVGIG (reference sequence). V lost 3 bases and J 4 bases, leaving 12 bases between the germline ends. The length of the CDR3 is 14 residues. CDR3 amino acids: CAWSARGVTGELFF. In nucleotides, the CDR3 is TGTGCCTGGAGCGCACGAGGAGTCACCGGGGAGCTGTTTTTT.

This clonotype was picked up many times. The chain uses TRBV28 and TRBJ2-7; 7 bases agree with TRBD2. The CDR3 is made up of 15 amino acids. Unmatched junction bases numbered 12, after V lost 5 bases and J lost 5 bases. Germline CDR1 and CDR2: MDHEN and SYDVKM. CDR3 region: CASSPPRTSSHEQYF. The CDR3 nucleotides are TGTGCCAGCAGTCCGCCTCGGACTAGTTCCCACGAGCAGTACTTC. The whole variable domain, remainder taken from reference TRBV28 and TRBJ2-7, is DVKVTQSSRYLVKRTGEKVFLECVQDMDHENMFWYRQDPGLGLRLIYFSYDVKMKEKGDIPEGYSVSREKKERFSLILESASTNQTSMYLCASSPPRTSSHEQYFGPGTRLTVT.